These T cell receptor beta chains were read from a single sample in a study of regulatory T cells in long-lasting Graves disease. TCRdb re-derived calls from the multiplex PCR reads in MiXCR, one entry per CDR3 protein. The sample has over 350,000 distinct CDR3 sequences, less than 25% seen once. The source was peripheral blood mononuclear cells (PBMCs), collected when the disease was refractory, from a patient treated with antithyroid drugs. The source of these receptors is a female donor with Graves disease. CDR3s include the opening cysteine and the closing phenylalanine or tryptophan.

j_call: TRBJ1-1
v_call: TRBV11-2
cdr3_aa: CASSLVPDRVTEAFF

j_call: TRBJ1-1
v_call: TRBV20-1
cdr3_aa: CSATHRVEAFF

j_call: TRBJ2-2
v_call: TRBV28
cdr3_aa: CASSSKRLAYTGELFF

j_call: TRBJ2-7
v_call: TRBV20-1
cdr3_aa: CSAGLAGFEQYF

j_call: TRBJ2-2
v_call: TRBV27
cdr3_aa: CASSPRRRLNTGELFF

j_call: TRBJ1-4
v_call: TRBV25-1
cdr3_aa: CASAGRNEKLFF

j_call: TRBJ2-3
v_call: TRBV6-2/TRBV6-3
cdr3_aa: CASRPHGSTDTQYF

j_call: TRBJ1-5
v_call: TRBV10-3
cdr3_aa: CAISDIGGALSAVQPQHF

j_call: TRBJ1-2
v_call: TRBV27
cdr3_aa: CASSLSRGSRDGYTF

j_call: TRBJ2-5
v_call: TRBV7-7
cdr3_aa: CASSLALDFGETQHF

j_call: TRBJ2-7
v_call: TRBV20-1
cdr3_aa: CSARLVGGKTYEQYF

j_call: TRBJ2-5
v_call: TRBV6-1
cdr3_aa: CASRPWTGGGETQYF

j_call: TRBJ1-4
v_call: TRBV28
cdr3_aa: CASSLTGFSNEKLFF

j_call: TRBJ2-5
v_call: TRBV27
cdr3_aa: CASSLSWVETQYF

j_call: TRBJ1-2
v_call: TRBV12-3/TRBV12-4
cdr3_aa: CASSSQNTGAYGYTF

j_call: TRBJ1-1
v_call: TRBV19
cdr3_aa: CASSSRTGQGAWSTEAFF

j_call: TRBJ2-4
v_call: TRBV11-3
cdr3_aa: CASSSYAGGNIQYF

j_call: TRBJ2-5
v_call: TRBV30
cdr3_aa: CAWSGSGRETQYF

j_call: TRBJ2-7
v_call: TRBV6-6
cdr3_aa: CASSYSRLNYEQYF

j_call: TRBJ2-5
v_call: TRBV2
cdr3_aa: CASSYPQTGGGETQYF

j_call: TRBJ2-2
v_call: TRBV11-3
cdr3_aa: CASRSGGELFF

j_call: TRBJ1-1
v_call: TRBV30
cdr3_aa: CAWSGQKNTEAFF

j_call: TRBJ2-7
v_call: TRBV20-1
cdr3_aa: CSARDPIRGGYEQYF

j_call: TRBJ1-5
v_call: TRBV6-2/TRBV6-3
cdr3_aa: CASSYDRSYSNQPQHF

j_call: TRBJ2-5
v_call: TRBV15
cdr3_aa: CATSSWGGETQYF

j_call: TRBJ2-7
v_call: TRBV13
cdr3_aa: CASSPGAGGFYEQYF

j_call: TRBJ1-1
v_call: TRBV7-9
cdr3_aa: CASDPGLAANTEAFF

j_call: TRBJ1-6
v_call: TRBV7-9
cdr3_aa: CASSLEAGQGASPLHF